The present TCR beta chain was sequenced within a study of Graves' ophthalmopathy and Graves' hyperthyroidism. At the level of the study: Stable hyperthyroidism denotes an absence of ophthalmopathy throughout 18 months of follow-up.

Researchers took RNA transcripts and amplified TCR beta CDR3 regions from them. The workflow started with a first-round RT-PCR run with HTBI primers and then moved on to a second-round multiplex PCR. TCRdb reprocessed the multiplex PCR reads via MiXCR and lists one record per CDR3 protein. The sample yields more than 1,000,000 distinct CDR3 sequences, about two fifths seen once. The count of this clonotype is one. Its cognate antigen is unknown. This may be a read error: a much more frequent sequence differs by one nucleotide. The hyperthyroidism patients had a new diagnosis of under 2 months' duration and were aged 18 to 65. The diagnosis was founded upon clinical symptoms, serum thyroxine, TRAb, thyroid ultrasound and orbital computed tomography. The study's findings and limits: For predicting ophthalmopathy progression, the model had about 71% sensitivity and around 72% specificity.

Germline CDR1 and CDR2: SGDLS and YYNGEE. V was pared by 4 bases and J by 1 base, with 14 bases between. The CDR3 runs 15 residues. V is TRBV9 and J is TRBJ2-5, with D maybe TRBD1 (5 bases). Sample: peripheral blood or thyroid tissue (not recorded which). The source is an adult man with Graves' hyperthyroidism. The CDR3 sequence: CASSLVVGLQETQYF. The CDR3, as DNA: TGTGCCAGCAGCTTGGTAGTGGGGCTCCAAGAGACCCAGTACTTC.